The TCR beta chain under discussion was sequenced for a study of blood T cells in healthy people across ages. Combining a sample-barcoded 5' primer with a J-beta primer mix, a second PCR ran for 7 to 11 cycles. TCRdb itself ran the 5' RACE reads through MiXCR, one entry per CDR3 protein. This sample carries 700,000 to 850,000 distinct CDR3 sequences, approximately 35% of them seen once, and the ten largest clones take approximately 13%. Only a few counts were recorded for this clonotype. The V and J ends lost 0 bases and 8 bases respectively, with 3 bases between them. The CDR3 has 12 amino acids. CDR1 and CDR2 from the germline V gene are SGHRS and YFSETQ.

The origin of this receptor is a man younger than 30 in good health. Sequenced material: blood. The gene calls are TRBV5-1 and TRBJ2-6, with D uncertain. CDR3 coding DNA: TGCGCCAGCAGCTTGGAGTCCAACGTCCTGACTTTC. Protein: CASSLESNVLTF.